Listed below are T cell receptor beta chains from one sample, sequenced in a study of T cell responses to AZD1222 COVID-19 vaccine. The table came from immunoSEQ multiplex PCR; TCRdb's copy has only in-frame clones and leaves some out. This table holds 100,000 to 150,000 clones, 75% to 85% found once. Sequenced here: peripheral blood, sampled 28 days after the second dose of the MenACWY control vaccine. The receptors originated from an adult who received the MenACWY meningococcal vaccine as a control. The conserved cysteine and the conserved F or W are not part of the CDR3 here.

v_call: TRBV6-2/TRBV6-3; cdr3_aa: ASNPVEGLPSTIY
v_call: TRBV15; cdr3_aa: ATSVTARAEAF
v_call: TRBV28; cdr3_aa: ASSPEMWSGEKLF
v_call: TRBV19; cdr3_aa: ASRPGTGTGFYGYT
v_call: TRBV11-2; cdr3_aa: ASSLWSGIRSYEQY
v_call: TRBV4-1; cdr3_aa: ASSQVTDRSPLH
v_call: TRBV3-1/TRBV3-2; cdr3_aa: ASRRTTGGLGETQY
v_call: TRBV19; cdr3_aa: ASSDRGEDTQY
v_call: TRBV6-5; cdr3_aa: ASRGLGTDYGYT
v_call: TRBV18; cdr3_aa: ASSPGGTGEGTEAF